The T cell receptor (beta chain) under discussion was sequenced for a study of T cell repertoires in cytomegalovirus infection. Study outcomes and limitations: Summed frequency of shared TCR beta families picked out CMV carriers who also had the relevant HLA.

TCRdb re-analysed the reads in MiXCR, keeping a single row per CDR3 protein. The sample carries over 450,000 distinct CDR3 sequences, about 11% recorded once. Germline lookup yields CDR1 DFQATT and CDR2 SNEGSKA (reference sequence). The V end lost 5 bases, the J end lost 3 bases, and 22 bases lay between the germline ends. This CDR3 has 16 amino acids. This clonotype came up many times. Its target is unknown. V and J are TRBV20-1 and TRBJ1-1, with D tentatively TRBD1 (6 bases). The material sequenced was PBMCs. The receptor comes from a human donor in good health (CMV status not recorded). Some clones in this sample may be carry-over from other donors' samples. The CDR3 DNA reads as TGCAGTGCTCCCGGGGGGGGCCGTGAGGTTGACACTGAAGCTTTCTTT. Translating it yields CSAPGGGREVDTEAFF.